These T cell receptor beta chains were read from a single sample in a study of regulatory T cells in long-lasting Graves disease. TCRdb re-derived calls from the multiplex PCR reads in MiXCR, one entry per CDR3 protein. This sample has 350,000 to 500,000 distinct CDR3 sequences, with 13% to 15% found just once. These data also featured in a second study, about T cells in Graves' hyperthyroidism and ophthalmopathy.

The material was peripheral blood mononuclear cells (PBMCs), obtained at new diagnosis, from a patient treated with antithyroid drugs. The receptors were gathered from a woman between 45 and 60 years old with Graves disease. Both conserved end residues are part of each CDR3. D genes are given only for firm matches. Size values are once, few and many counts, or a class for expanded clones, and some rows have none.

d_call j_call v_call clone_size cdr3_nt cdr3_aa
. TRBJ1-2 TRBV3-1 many TGTGCCAGCAGCCTGAACTATGGCTACACCTTC CASSLNYGYTF
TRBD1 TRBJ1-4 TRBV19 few TGTGCCAGTAGTTCCAGGGGGAGAGAAAAACTGTTTTTT CASSSRGREKLFF
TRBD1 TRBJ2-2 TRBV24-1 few TGTGCCACCAGTGGGGGGACAGGGGTGGCCGGGGAGCTGTTTTTT CATSGGTGVAGELFF
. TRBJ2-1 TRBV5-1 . TGCGCCAGCAGCTTGCAGGGGCAGGGAGCGGGGAATGAGCAGTTCTTC CASSLQGQGAGNEQFF
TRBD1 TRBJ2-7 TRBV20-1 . TGCAGTGGGATACGGGGACAGGGGAGTTACGAGCAGTACTTC CSGIRGQGSYEQYF
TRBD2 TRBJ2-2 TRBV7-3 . TGTGCCAGCACCTCGACCGGCGGGAGGGCCGGTAACGGGGAGCTGTTTTTT CASTSTGGRAGNGELFF
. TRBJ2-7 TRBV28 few TGTGCCAGCAGTTTCTGGCCGGTGAGCTACGAGCAGTACTTC CASSFWPVSYEQYF
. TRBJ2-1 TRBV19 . TGTGCCACCTCTCAGGGGCTAGCGCCAAGCTCCTACAATGAGCAGTTCTTC CATSQGLAPSSYNEQFF
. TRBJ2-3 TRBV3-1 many TGCGCCAGCAGCGCTAGCACAGATACGCAGTATTTT CASSASTDTQYF
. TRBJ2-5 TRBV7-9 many TGTGCCAGCAACCCGACAGGGACTGGGGGCGAGACCCAGTACTTC CASNPTGTGGETQYF
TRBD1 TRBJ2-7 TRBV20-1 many TGCAGTGCTAGTGAAAACAGGGGGCCATCCTACGAGCAGTACTTC CSASENRGPSYEQYF
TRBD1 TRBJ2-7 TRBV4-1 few TGCGCCAGCAGCCAAGAATCGCCGACAGGGGTCTACGAGCAGTACTTC CASSQESPTGVYEQYF
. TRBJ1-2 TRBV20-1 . TGCAGTGCTAGAGTTCTGGACTTGGAAGTGGAGTATGGCTACACCTTC CSARVLDLEVEYGYTF
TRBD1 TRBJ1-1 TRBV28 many TGTGCCAGCAGTTTCCAGGGGGGGGGCACTGAAGCTTTCTTT CASSFQGGGTEAFF
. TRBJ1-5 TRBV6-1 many TGTGCCAGCAGTGAAGTGAGGCGGGATCAGCCCCAGCATTTT CASSEVRRDQPQHF
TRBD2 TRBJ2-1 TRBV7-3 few TGTGCCAGCAGCTTAACGCCGACTAGCGGGCACAATGAGCAGTTCTTC CASSLTPTSGHNEQFF
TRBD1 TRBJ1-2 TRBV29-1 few TGCAGCGTTGGGGACAGCTCCTATGGCTACACCTTC CSVGDSSYGYTF
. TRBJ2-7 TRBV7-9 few TGTGCCAGCAGTTCCCGGGTGGGGGCTTTTTTTGGCGAGCAGTACTTC CASSSRVGAFFGEQYF
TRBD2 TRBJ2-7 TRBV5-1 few TGCGCCAGCAGCCAGACACGGACTAGCGGCTTATACGAGCAGTACTTC CASSQTRTSGLYEQYF
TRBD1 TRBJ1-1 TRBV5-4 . TGTGCCAGCAGCTTGGCAGGGGGCCGGAACACTGAAGCTTTCTTT CASSLAGGRNTEAFF
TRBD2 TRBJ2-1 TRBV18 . TGTGCCAGCTCACTCCTTACTAGCGAGGACAATGAGCAGTTCTTC CASSLLTSEDNEQFF
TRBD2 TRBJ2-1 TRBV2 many TGTGCCAGCAGTGAAGCGCGGGGGTCCTACAATGAGCAGTTCTTC CASSEARGSYNEQFF
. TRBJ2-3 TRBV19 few TGTGCCAGTAGTCTCAGAGTCAGCACAGATACGCAGTATTTT CASSLRVSTDTQYF
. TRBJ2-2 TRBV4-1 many TGCGCCAGCAGCCATCCTAGTGGCACCGGGGAGCTGTTTTTT CASSHPSGTGELFF
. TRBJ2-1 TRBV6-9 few TGTGCCAGCAGTTACCTCAGGGGAGCTCAGTTCTTC CASSYLRGAQFF
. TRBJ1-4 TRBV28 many TGTGCCAGCAGCCCCGGAGAGAGTGGGGGTGAAAAACTGTTTTTT CASSPGESGGEKLFF
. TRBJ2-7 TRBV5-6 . TGTGCCAGCAGCTCACCCCGGGACGGACTTTACGAGCAGTACTTC CASSSPRDGLYEQYF
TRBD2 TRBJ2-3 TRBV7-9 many TGTGCCAGCAGCCGACTAGCGGGCTCTAGCACAGATACGCAGTATTTT CASSRLAGSSTDTQYF
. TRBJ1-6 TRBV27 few TGTGCCAGCAGTTCAACGGGATCCAAGAGCTCCTATAATTCACCCCTCCACTTT CASSSTGSKSSYNSPLHF
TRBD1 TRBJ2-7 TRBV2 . TGTGCCAGCAGTGAAAGGACAGGATTGGTGCAGTACTTC CASSERTGLVQYF
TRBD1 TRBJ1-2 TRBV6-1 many TGTGCCAGCAGTAGATCCGGGACAGACTATGGCTACACCTTC CASSRSGTDYGYTF
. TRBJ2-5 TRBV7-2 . TGTGCCAGCAGCCCAACCCTGGATCCCTCTCGGGAGCAGTACTTC CASSPTLDPSREQYF
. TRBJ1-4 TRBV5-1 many TGCGCCAGCAGCTTTGACAGCTTTAATGAAAAACTGTTTTTT CASSFDSFNEKLFF
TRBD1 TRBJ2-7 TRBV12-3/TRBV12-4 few TGTGCCAGCAGTTTGGGACAGGGGATCGAGCAGTACTTC CASSLGQGIEQYF
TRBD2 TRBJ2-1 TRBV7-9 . TGTGCCAGCAGCTTACCCCAGCGGGAGGGTAATGAGCAGTTCTTC CASSLPQREGNEQFF
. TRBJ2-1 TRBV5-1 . TGCGCCAGCAGGATAGGAGCGAGTAACTTATACAATGAGCAGTTCTTC CASRIGASNLYNEQFF
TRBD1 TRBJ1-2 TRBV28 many TGTGCCAGCAGTTTGGAGGGGGCCGGCTACACCTTC CASSLEGAGYTF
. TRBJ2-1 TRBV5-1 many TGCGCCAGCAGCTTGGCGGCAGGAGGGCGGAATGAGCAGTTCTTC CASSLAAGGRNEQFF
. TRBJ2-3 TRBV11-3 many TGTGCCAGCAGACCAGACCAGCACCCGTGGGGACATACGCAGTATTTT CASRPDQHPWGHTQYF
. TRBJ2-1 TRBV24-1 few TGTGCCACCAGTGATTTAACTGGATCTGAGCAGTTCTTC CATSDLTGSEQFF
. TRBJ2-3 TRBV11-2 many TGTGCCAGCAGCTTAGCTGTCGTGGTAGATACGCAGTATTTT CASSLAVVVDTQYF
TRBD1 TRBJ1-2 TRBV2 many TGTGCCAGCAGCCACGGACAGGGCCAGGGCTACACCTTC CASSHGQGQGYTF
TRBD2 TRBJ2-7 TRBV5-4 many TGTGCCAGCAGACCACGAACAGCGGGAAACTACGAGCAGTACTTC CASRPRTAGNYEQYF
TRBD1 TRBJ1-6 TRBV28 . TGTGCCAGCAGTTTCCGCCGACTGACAGGGCCCCTCCACTTT CASSFRRLTGPLHF
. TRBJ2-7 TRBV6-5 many TGTGCCAGCAGTTACAGGGGCTATACCTACGAGCAGTACTTC CASSYRGYTYEQYF
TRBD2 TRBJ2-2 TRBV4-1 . TGCGCCAGCAGCGCAGTACTAGCGGGACTACACACCGGGGGGCTGTTTTTT CASSAVLAGLHTGGLFF
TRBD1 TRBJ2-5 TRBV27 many TGTGCCAGCAGTACAGGGGATAGGGCCCAGTACTTC CASSTGDRAQYF